This TCR beta chain was sequenced for a study of T cells in Graves' hyperthyroidism and ophthalmopathy. TCR beta CDR3 sequences were amplified from RNA transcripts. An initial round of RT-PCR targeting the TCR CDR3 relied on the HTBI primer set. In TCRdb, the multiplex PCR reads were re-called with MiXCR into one record per CDR3 protein. The sample records under 650,000 distinct CDR3 sequences, around 15% being singletons. In patients aged 18 to 65, hyperthyroidism was newly diagnosed, with duration under 2 months. Trimming at V came to 5 bases and at J to 4 bases, leaving 11 bases not matched to a gene. Looked up from germline, CDR1 is SEHNR and CDR2 is FQNEAQ (reference sequence). The CDR3 has 18 residues.

What was sequenced was blood. The chain carries TRBV7-9 and TRBJ2-1; 13 bases are a match to TRBD2. The TCR was taken from a woman in her 30s with Graves' hyperthyroidism. The CDR3 loop reads CASSQNAGTSGIYNEQFF. DNA for the CDR3: TGTGCCAGCAGCCAAAATGCCGGGACTAGCGGGATTTACAATGAGCAGTTCTTC.